The present T cell receptor beta chain was sequenced within a study of shared clonotypes between healthy human individuals (dated by TCRdb to 2020 to 2021). Context from the whole study: The cohort included three men and a couple of women between 18 and 49 years of age. The study deeply sequenced blood TCR repertoires of several healthy adults to estimate repertoire size and the extent of clonotype sharing between individuals. Different laboratories and diverse techniques were used to prepare libraries and sequence TCR repertoires, to increase sequencing depth and limit assay-specific biases. Leukapheresis yielded between about 0.94 and 8.9 billion PBMCs per donor. Findings and caveats that apply to the study as a whole: Only blood was sampled, and tissue TCR repertoires likely differ from those in blood. Based on pairwise subsampling, the degree of clonotype sharing among donors was expected to be affected by sequencing depth. Because the study included a small number of donors, the genetic and exposure-history diversity represented was limited.

CDR1 and CDR2, looked up from the germline V gene, are SGHDN and FVKESK. The CDR3, from cysteine to phenylalanine, totals 12 residues. The sequence is cut down to CDR3 DNA, 36 bases in frame from base 1. Trimming at the junction amounts to 4 bases on V and 8 bases on J, and the germline ends lie 11 bases apart. The donors were healthy, HIV-negative adults with no recently reported acute infections or vaccinations. All donors were Caucasian adults living in Nashville, Tennessee, USA. For unsorted samples, 80 million to 100 million PBMCs were counted, and genomic DNA was extracted using the QIAamp DNA Blood Mini kit. After blood collection by leukapheresis, PBMCs were isolated using Ficoll-Histopaque density gradient centrifugation and then cryopreserved in the vapor phase of liquid nitrogen. Using the deep immunoSEQ assay, TCR CDR3 regions were amplified from genomic DNA by multiplex PCR. For each cell subset, the extracted genomic DNA was distributed evenly across all wells of several immunoSEQ 96-well plates, and each plate served as one replicate. For unsorted PBMC, each replicate PCR was loaded with roughly 330 ng genomic DNA, equivalent to 30,000 or so T cell genomes. Ten immunoSEQ deep assay plates were used to sequence the unsorted PBMC genomic DNA. Purified libraries were quantified with a Qubit 3.0 fluorometer, sized on a Bioanalyzer 2100, and re-quantified with the KAPA Library Quantification kit. A separate single-read 150-cycle Illumina NextSeq 550 flow cell was used to sequence each immunoSEQ 96-well plate. As for the authors' bioinformatics: Because only junctional sequences without quality scores were contained in the immunoSEQ output, filtering matching that applied to full-length reads could not be performed. To assign V/J genes and CDR3, sequences were annotated using PyIR, a Python wrapper for IgBLAST v1.9, with IMGT germline references. Any read was removed if the V/J assignment was weak (E-value above 1e-6), the CDR3 was missing, or the read contained stop codons, out-of-frame junctions, or ambiguous translated residues. V3J clonotypes were defined as sequences sharing an identical inferred V gene, J gene, and CDR3 amino acid sequence. To compute the percentage overlap between repertoires, the number of shared unique clonotypes was divided by the size of the smaller repertoire. Repertoire richness was assessed with RTK rarefaction, the Chao1 estimator, and Recon v2.1 estimates of unobserved clonotypes. TCRdb took over this immuneACCESS table, retaining in-frame rearrangements with V and J assigned. Such tables are incomplete; in checked studies, under half of the missing clones stem from an unresolved V gene, and the remainder is unexplained. That table supplies the V and J calls and clone size; D and trimming were determined from the DNA. This sample is represented by 550,000 to 600,000 clones; around three quarters of them were singletons. The ten top clones hold more than 10% of the sample.

The sample holds a few counts of this clone. It lacks a known antigen. Base qualities are not recorded, but no much larger clone differs from it by a single base. The TCR originated in a woman in her 40s in good health. Some clones in this sample may be carry-over from other donors' samples. Sequencing was done on a sample of PBMCs. This sequence uses TRBV14 and TRBJ2-5; confidence is insufficient to name the D gene. CDR3 region: CASSPSLYTQYF. The nucleotides read TGTGCCAGCAGCCCCTCCTTGTATACCCAGTACTTC.